One and the same sample provided the 9 T cell receptor beta chains below, sequenced in a study of T cells expressing NK-cell markers. TCRdb reprocessed the 5' RACE reads; each CDR3 protein has one entry and no DNA is given. The sample has about 190,000 distinct CDR3 sequences; the top ten hold around 21%. Material for sequencing was blood T cells: a sorted CD56 or NKG2C T cell subset, CD4+ or CD8+ T cells, or bulk PBMC T cells (not recorded which). Source of these receptors: a man aged 18-70 years in good health.

The chain joins TRBV25-1 to TRBJ2-7. Germline V gene data show CDR1 as MGHDK and CDR2 as SYGVNS. This CDR3 has 14 amino acids. CDR3 in amino acids: CASSELPSSYEQYF.

V is TRBV11-2 and J is TRBJ2-2; TCRdb reports TRBD1, a call that lacks DNA to check it against. The CDR3 consists of 15 residues. Germline V gene sequence: CDR1 SGHAT, CDR2 FQNNGV. CDR3 sequence reads: CASSPQSTLPGELFF. The full variable domain, its missing parts supplied by reference TRBV11-2 and TRBJ2-2, is EAGVAQSPRYKIIEKRQSVAFWCNPISGHATLYWYQQILGQGPKLLIQFQNNGVVDDSQLPKDRFSAERLKGVDSTLKIQPAKLEDSAVYLCASSPQSTLPGELFFGEGSRLTVL.

The J gene is TRBJ2-5, the V gene TRBV6-1; TCRdb gives TRBD2 as the D gene, but with no DNA this cannot be confirmed. CDR1 and CDR2 from the germline V gene are MNHNS and SASEGT. The length of the CDR3 is 16 residues. The CDR3 loop is CASSNGTSGAGETQYF.

The chain employs TRBV11-2 and TRBJ1-1; TCRdb's assignment of TRBD1 cannot be checked, as there is no DNA. CDR1 and CDR2 (germline): SGHAT, FQNNGV. The CDR3 is made up of 18 amino acids. CDR3 in amino acids: CASSLSLRTPGVDTEAFF.

The chain has TRBV12-3 or TRBV12-4 and TRBJ2-2. The CDR3 has 13 amino acids. The CDR3 loop is CASSHHTSGELFF.

V gene TRBV6-1 combines with J gene TRBJ1-2. CDR1 MNHNS and CDR2 SASEGT come from the germline V gene. This CDR3 has 13 residues. The CDR3 sequence: CASSASPNYGYTF.

The rearrangement uses TRBV27 and TRBJ2-7; TCRdb proposes TRBD2, but this gene call is untestable without DNA. The germline V gene has CDR1 MNHEY and CDR2 SMNVEV (reference sequence). This CDR3 is 14 amino acids long. CDR3 loop: CASSGTSGGYEQYF.

The V gene is TRBV6-1, the J gene TRBJ2-1; as DNA is missing, the TRBD2 call by TCRdb cannot be tested. The CDR3 has 15 amino acids. Germline lookup yields CDR1 MNHNS and CDR2 SASEGT. CDR3 sequence reads: CASSKGSGGAVEQFF.

The V call is TRBV7-9, the J call TRBJ1-2; TCRdb selects TRBD1, and the lack of DNA leaves this call unchecked. The CDR3 totals 13 residues. In germline, CDR1 is SEHNR, CDR2 FQNEAQ (reference sequence). CDR3 sequence: CASRRGANDGYTF.